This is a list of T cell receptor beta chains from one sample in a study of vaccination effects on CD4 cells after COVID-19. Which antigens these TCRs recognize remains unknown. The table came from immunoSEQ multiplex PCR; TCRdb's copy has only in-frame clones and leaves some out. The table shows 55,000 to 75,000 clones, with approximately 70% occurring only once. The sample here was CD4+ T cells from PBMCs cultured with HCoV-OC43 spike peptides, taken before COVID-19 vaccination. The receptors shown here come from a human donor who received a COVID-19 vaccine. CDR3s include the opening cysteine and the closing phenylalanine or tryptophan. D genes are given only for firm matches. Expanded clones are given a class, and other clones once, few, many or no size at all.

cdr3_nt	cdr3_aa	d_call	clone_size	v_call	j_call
TGTGCCAGCACCCAGGACAGGGGAGAGACCCAGTACTTC	CASTQDRGETQYF	TRBD1	NA	TRBV5-4	TRBJ2-5
TGTGCCAGCAGCCCGGACATTACCTCCTATGGCTACACCTTC	CASSPDITSYGYTF	NA	NA	TRBV7-3	TRBJ1-2
TGTGCCACCAGCAGAGATCGAGGAAACATTCAGTACTTC	CATSRDRGNIQYF	NA	NA	TRBV15	TRBJ2-4
TGCGCCAGCAGCCAAGATAGAAACACCATATATTTT	CASSQDRNTIYF	NA	NA	TRBV4-3	TRBJ1-3
TGCAGCGTTGAAGCCGGGACAGGGGGTGAGACCCAGTACTTC	CSVEAGTGGETQYF	TRBD1	NA	TRBV29-1	TRBJ2-5
TGTGCCAGCAGCCGACAGGGGGGGAATCAGCCCCAGCATTTT	CASSRQGGNQPQHF	TRBD1	NA	TRBV7-8	TRBJ1-5
TGTGCCAGCAGTGAAATAGGGGACAGGGAAGGAGGCTACACCTTC	CASSEIGDREGGYTF	TRBD1	NA	TRBV2	TRBJ1-2
TGCGCCAGCAGCAAAGACAGACAATCCTACAATGAGCAGTTCTTC	CASSKDRQSYNEQFF	NA	NA	TRBV5-1	TRBJ2-1
TGTGCCAGCAGCCCCGACAGGGGGGCTGGAAACACCATATATTTT	CASSPDRGAGNTIYF	TRBD1	NA	TRBV5-4	TRBJ1-3
TGTGCCAGCAGTCAAGAGACCCAGTACTTC	CASSQETQYF	NA	few	TRBV12-3/TRBV12-4	TRBJ2-5
TGTGCCAGCTTGTGCCAAAAACTGTTTTTT	CASLCQKLFF	NA	NA	TRBV5-4	TRBJ1-4
TGTGCCAGCTCACCACCGAAGGCCTTGGGAACTAATGAAAAACTGTTTTTT	CASSPPKALGTNEKLFF	NA	NA	TRBV18	TRBJ1-4
TGTGCCAGCAGTTTTTACACGACCACCGGGGAGCTGTTTTTT	CASSFYTTTGELFF	NA	once	TRBV2	TRBJ2-2
TGCGCCAGCAGCTTTCAGGACCTCTATGGCTACACCTTC	CASSFQDLYGYTF	NA	NA	TRBV5-1	TRBJ1-2
TGTGCCACCAATACAGGGTTTTCATTAAACTCCTACAATGAGCAGTTCTTC	CATNTGFSLNSYNEQFF	NA	NA	TRBV15	TRBJ2-1
TGTGCCAGCAGCCAAGGATGGGGGGGCGGTAGCACAGATACGCAGTATTTT	CASSQGWGGGSTDTQYF	NA	NA	TRBV4-2	TRBJ2-3
TGCGCCAGCAGCCAAGATCTCACAGCATACAACTATGGCTACACCTTC	CASSQDLTAYNYGYTF	NA	NA	TRBV4-1	TRBJ1-2